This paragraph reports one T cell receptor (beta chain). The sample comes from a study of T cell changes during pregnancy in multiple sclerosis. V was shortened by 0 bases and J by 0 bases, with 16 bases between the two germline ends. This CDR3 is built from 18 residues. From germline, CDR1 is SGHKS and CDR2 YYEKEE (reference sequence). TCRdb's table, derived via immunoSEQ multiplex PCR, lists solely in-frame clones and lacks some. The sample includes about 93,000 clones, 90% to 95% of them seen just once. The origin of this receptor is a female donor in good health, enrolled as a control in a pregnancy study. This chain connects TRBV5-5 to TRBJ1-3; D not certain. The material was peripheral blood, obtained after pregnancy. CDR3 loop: CASSLALVQVYSGNTIYF. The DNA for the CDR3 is TGTGCCAGCAGCTTGGCTCTGGTCCAGGTCTACTCTGGAAACACCATATATTTT.